A selection of T cell receptor beta chains follows, all from one sample in a study of blood T cells in healthy people across ages. Using its own MiXCR run on the 5' RACE reads, TCRdb lists one record per CDR3 protein. The data contain about 570,000 distinct CDR3 sequences, approximately 25% of them singletons. The specimen sequenced was blood. These TCRs come from a woman in her seventies in good health. CDR3s include the opening cysteine and the closing phenylalanine or tryptophan. The D gene is left open where the match is weak. Size values are once, few and many counts, or a class for expanded clones, and some rows have none.

V gene	D gene	J gene	clone size	CDR3 DNA	CDR3 protein
TRBV7-2	.	TRBJ2-6	.	TGTGCCAGCAGCTTATTGACCCTCTCTGGGGCCAACGTCCTGACTTTC	CASSLLTLSGANVLTF
TRBV10-2	.	TRBJ2-7	.	TGCGCCAGCAGAGGGCTTTACAACTACGAGCAGTACTTC	CASRGLYNYEQYF
TRBV13	TRBD1	TRBJ1-5	.	TGTGCCAGCAGCTTATTAGGCGGCTTGGACAGGAGCTTTTTAGGGGGTCAGCCCCAGCATTTT	CASSLLGGLDRSFLGGQPQHF
TRBV27	TRBD2	TRBJ2-7	.	TGTGCCAGCAGTTTATTTGCCCCCGTCGGGGGGTCCTCCTACGAGCAGTACTTC	CASSLFAPVGGSSYEQYF
TRBV15	.	TRBJ2-5	few	TGTGCCACCAGCAGAAACAGGTTTGAGACCCAGTACTTC	CATSRNRFETQYF
TRBV7-9	.	TRBJ2-5	.	TGTGCCAGCAGCTTCGGTAGTTGGGGCCAAGAGACCCAGTACTTC	CASSFGSWGQETQYF
TRBV7-2	.	TRBJ2-7	.	TGTGCCAGCACCGCAGGGGCAAACTACGAGCAGTACTTC	CASTAGANYEQYF
TRBV3-1	.	TRBJ2-5	many	TGTGCCAGCAGCCAAAGAGGAGCGGCCCTCCAAGAGACCCAGTACTTC	CASSQRGAALQETQYF
TRBV5-1	TRBD2	TRBJ2-1	.	TGCGCCAGCAGCTTGTCTAGCGGAGTCTACAATGAGCAGTTCTTC	CASSLSSGVYNEQFF
TRBV20-1	.	TRBJ1-1	few	TGCAGTGCCCGATGGGGGACGGGCACTGAAGCTTTCTTT	CSARWGTGTEAFF